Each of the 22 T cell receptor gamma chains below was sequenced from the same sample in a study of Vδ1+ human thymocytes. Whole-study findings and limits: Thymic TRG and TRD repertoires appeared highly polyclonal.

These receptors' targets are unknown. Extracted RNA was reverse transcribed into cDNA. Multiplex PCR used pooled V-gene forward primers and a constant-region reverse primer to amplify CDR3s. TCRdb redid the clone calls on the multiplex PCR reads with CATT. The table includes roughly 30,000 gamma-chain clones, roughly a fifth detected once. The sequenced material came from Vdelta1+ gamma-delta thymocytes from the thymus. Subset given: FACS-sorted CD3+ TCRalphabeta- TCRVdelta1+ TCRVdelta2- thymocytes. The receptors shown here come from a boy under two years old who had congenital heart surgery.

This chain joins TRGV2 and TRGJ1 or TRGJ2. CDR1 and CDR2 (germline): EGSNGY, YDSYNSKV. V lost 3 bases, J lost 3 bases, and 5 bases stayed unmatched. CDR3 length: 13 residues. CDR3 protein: CATWDPLYYKKLF. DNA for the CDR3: TGTGCCACCTGGGACCCCCTTTATTATAAGAAACTCTTT.

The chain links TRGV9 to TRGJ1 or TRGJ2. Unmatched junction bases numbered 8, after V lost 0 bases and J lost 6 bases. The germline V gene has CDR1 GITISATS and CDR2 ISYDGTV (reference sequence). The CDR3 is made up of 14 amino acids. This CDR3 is CALWEVRRRYKKLF. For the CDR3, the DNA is TGTGCCTTGTGGGAGGTGCGGCGTCGTTATAAGAAACTCTTT.

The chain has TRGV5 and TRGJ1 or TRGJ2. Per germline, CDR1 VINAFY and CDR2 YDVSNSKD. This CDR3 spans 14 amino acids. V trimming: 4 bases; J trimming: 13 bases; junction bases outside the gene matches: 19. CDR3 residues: CATWDVRILERKLF. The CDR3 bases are TGTGCCACCTGGGATGTTCGAATTTTAGAGAGAAAACTCTTT.

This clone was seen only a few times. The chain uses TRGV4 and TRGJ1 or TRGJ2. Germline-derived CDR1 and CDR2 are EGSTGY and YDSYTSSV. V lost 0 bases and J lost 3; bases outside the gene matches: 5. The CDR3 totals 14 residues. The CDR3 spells CATWDGNPYYKKLF. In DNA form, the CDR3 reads TGTGCCACCTGGGATGGGAACCCTTATTATAAGAAACTCTTT.

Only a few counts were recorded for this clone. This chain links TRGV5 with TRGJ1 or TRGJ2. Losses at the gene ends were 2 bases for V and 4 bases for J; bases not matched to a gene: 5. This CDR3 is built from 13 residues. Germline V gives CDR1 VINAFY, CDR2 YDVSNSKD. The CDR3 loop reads CATWDNTYYKKLF. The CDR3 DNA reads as TGTGCCACCTGGGACAATACATATTATAAGAAACTCTTT.

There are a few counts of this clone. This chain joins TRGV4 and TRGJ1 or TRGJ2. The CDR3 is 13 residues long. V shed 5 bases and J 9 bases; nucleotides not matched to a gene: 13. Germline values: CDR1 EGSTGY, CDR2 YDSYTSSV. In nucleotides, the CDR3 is TGTGCCACCTGGGCCAGAGAGCGTCTTAAGAAACTCTTT. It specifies CATWARERLKKLF.

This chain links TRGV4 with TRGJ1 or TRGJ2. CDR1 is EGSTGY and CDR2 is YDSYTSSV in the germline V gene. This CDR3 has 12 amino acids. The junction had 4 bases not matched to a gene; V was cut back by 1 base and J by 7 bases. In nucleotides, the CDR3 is TGTGCCACCTGGGATGGATGCTATAAGAAACTCTTT. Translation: CATWDGCYKKLF.

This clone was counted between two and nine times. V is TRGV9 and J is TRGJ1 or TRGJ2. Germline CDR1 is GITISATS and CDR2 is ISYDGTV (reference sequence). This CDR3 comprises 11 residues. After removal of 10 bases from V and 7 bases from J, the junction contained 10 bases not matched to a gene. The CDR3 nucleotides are TGTGCCTTCGGCGGTCAGTATAAGAAACTCTTT. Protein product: CAFGGQYKKLF.

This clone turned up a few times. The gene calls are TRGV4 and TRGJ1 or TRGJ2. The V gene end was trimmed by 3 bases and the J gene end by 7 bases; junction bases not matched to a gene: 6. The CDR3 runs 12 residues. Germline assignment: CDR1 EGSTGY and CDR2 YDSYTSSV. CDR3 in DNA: TGTGCCACCTGGGATCGCCGATATAAGAAACTCTTT. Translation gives CATWDRRYKKLF.

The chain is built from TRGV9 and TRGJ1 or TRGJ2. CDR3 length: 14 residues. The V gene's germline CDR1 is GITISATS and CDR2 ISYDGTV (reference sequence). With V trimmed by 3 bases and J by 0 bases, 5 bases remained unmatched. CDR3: CALWEKTNYYKKLF. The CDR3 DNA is TGTGCCTTGTGGGAGAAAACGAATTATTATAAGAAACTCTTT.

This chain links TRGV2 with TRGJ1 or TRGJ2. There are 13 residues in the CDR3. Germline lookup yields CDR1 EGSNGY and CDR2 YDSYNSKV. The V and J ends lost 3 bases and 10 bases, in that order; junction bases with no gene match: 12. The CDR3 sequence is CATWDWESGKKLF. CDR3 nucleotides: TGTGCCACCTGGGACTGGGAGTCGGGAAAGAAACTCTTT.

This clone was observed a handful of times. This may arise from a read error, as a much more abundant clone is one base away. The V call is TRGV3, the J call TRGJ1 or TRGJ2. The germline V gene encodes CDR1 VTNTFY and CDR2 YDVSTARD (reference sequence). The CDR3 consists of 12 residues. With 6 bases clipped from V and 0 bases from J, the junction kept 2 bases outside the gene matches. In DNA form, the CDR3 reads TGTGCCACCTGGCAGAATTATTATAAGAAACTCTTT. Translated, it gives CATWQNYYKKLF.

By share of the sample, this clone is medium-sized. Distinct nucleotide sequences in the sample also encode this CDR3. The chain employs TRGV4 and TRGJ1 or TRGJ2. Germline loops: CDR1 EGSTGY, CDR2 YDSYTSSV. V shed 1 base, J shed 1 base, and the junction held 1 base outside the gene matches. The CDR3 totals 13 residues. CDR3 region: CATWDGNYYKKLF. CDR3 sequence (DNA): TGTGCCACCTGGGATGGAAATTATTATAAGAAACTCTTT.

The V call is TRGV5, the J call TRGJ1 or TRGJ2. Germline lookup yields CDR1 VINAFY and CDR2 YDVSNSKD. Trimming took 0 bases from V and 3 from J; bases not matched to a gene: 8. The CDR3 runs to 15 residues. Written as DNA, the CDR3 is TGTGCCACCTGGGACAGGTTCCCCCTTTATTATAAGAAACTCTTT. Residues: CATWDRFPLYYKKLF.

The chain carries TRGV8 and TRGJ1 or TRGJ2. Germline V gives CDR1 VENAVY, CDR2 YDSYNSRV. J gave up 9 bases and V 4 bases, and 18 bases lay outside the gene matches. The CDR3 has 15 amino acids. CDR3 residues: CATWEPHTLGRKKLF. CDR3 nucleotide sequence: TGTGCCACCTGGGAGCCCCACACATTGGGACGTAAGAAACTCTTT.

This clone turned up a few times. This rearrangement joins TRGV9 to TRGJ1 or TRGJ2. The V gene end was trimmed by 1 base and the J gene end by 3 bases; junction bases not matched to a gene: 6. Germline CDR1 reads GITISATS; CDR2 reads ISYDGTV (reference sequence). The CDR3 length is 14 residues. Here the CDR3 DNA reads TGTGCCTTGTGGGAGGTCTACCTTTATTATAAGAAACTCTTT. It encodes CALWEVYLYYKKLF.

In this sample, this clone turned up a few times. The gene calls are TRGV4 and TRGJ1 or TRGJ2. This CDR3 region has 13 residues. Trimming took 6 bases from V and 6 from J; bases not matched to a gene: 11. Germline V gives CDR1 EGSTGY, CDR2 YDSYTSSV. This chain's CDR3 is CATWSPLGYKKLF. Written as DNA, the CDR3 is TGTGCCACCTGGTCTCCATTAGGTTATAAGAAACTCTTT.

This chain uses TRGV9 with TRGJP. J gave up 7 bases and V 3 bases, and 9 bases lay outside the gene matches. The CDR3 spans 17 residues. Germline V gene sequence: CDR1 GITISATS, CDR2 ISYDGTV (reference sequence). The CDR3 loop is CALWELTPELGKKIKVF. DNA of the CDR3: TGTGCCTTGTGGGAGTTAACCCCTGAGTTGGGCAAAAAAATCAAGGTATTT.

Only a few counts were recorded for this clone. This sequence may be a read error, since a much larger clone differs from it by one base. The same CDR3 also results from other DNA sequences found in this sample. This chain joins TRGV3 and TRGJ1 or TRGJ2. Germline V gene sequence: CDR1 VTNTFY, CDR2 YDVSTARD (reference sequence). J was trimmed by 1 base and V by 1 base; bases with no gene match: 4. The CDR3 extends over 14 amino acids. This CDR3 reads CATWDSPNYYKKLF. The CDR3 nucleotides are TGTGCCACCTGGGACAGCCCCAATTATTATAAGAAACTCTTT.

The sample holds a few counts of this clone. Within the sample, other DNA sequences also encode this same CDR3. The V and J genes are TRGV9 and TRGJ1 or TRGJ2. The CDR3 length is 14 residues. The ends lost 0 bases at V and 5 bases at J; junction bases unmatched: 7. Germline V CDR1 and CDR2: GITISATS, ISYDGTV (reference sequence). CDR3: CALWEVRPNYKKLF. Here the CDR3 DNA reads TGTGCCTTGTGGGAGGTGCGACCTAATTATAAGAAACTCTTT.

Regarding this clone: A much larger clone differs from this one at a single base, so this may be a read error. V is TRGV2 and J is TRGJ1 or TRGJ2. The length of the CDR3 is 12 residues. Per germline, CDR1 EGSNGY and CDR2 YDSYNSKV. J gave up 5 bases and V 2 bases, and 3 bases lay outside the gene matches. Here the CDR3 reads CATWDADYKKLF. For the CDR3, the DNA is TGTGCCACCTGGGACGCGGATTATAAGAAACTCTTT.

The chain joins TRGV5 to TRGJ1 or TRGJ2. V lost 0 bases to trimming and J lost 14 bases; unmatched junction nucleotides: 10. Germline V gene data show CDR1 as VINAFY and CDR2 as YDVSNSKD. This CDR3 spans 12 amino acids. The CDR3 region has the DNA TGTGCCACCTGGGACAGGCCTCGGGACGAACTCTTT. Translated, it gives CATWDRPRDELF.